The 22 T cell receptor beta chains below were found in one sample sequenced in a study of blood T cell repertoires in COVID-19. Only in-frame clones appear in the TCRdb table, and some are missing; sequencing was by immunoSEQ multiplex PCR. The sample has a few hundred thousand clones, approximately 89% seen once. Sequences were obtained from peripheral blood. Source of these receptors: a woman aged 60-75 years with COVID-19, enrolled during active disease.

The V call is TRBV20-1, the J call TRBJ1-2; D unresolved. This CDR3 region has 12 residues. CDR1 is DFQATT, CDR2 SNEGSKA, per germline (reference sequence). V shed 3 bases and J shed 2 bases, with 7 bases lying between them. CDR3 sequence: CSASGQNYGYTF. The CDR3 region has the DNA TGCAGTGCTAGTGGGCAGAACTATGGCTACACCTTC.

V usage is TRBV6-6 and J usage is TRBJ2-2; 10 bases fit TRBD1. The CDR3 contains 15 residues. The ends lost 2 bases at V and 4 bases at J; junction bases unmatched: 1. Germline lookup yields CDR1 MNHNY and CDR2 SVGAGI (reference sequence). DNA of the CDR3: TGTGCCAGCAGTTACGGGACAGGGGTCACCGGGGAGCTGTTTTTT. As protein: CASSYGTGVTGELFF.

The chain couples TRBV12-3 or TRBV12-4 to TRBJ1-2; unclear D gene. This CDR3 contains 11 residues. V lost 5 bases, J lost 4 bases, and 5 bases lay in between. The CDR3 sequence is CASSAFYGYTF. The CDR3 nucleotides read TGTGCCAGCAGTGCGTTCTATGGCTACACCTTC.

The chain combines TRBV11-3 with TRBJ2-1, with TRBD2 matching over 12 bases. Germline V gene data show CDR1 as SGHNT and CDR2 as YENEEA. The CDR3 length is 17 residues. V lost 3 bases, J lost 5 bases, and 8 bases stayed unmatched. For the CDR3, the DNA is TGTGCCAGCAGCTTGAGACCGGGACTAGCGGGTAACAATGAGCAGTTCTTC. Amino acids: CASSLRPGLAGNNEQFF.

The chain is built from TRBV19 and TRBJ1-6, with TRBD1 as a possible D gene (6 bases). With 6 bases removed from V and 6 bases from J, the gap between germline ends came to 12 bases. The germline V gene has CDR1 LNHDA and CDR2 SQIVND (reference sequence). The CDR3 runs 14 residues. The CDR3 DNA reads as TGTGCCAGTAGACTGACAGGCCCTAATTCACCCCTCCACTTT. Its protein is CASRLTGPNSPLHF.

CDR3 region: CASSLEGGRQPQHF. In DNA, the CDR3 is TGCGCCAGCAGCTTGGAAGGGGGCCGGCAGCCCCAGCATTTT. The chain links TRBV5-1 to TRBJ1-5, with 7 positions matching TRBD1. V shed 0 bases and J 7 bases; nucleotides not matched to a gene: 4. CDR1 and CDR2 from the germline V gene are SGHRS and YFSETQ. This CDR3 contains 14 residues.

The chain has TRBV6-5 and TRBJ1-1, with no clear D. The V gene lost 0 bases and the J gene lost 1 base, with 9 bases spanning the gap. The CDR3 runs 15 residues. Germline loops: CDR1 MNHEY, CDR2 SVGAGI. As DNA, the CDR3 is TGTGCCAGCAGTTACTCCCGGTCCGGGAACACTGAAGCTTTCTTT. This codes for CASSYSRSGNTEAFF.

The CDR3, as DNA: TGTGCCAGCTCACCCAGGGCGGGACAGGGCAACACTGAAGCTTTCTTT. This translates into CASSPRAGQGNTEAFF. The gene calls are TRBV18 and TRBJ1-1, with 9 positions matching TRBD1. CDR1 and CDR2 from the germline V gene are KGHSH and LQKENI. This CDR3 contains 16 residues. Trimming cost V 3 bases and J 2 bases; bases outside gene matches: 7.

This clone was observed at least ten times. In DNA, the CDR3 is TGCGCCAGCAGCCAAGTCCAGGGGACCAACTATGGCTACACCTTC. Its protein is CASSQVQGTNYGYTF. The chain combines TRBV4-1 with TRBJ1-2, with D tentatively TRBD1 (6 bases). This CDR3 region has 15 residues. The V gene lost 1 base and the J gene lost 2 bases, with 11 bases spanning the gap. The V gene's germline CDR1 is MGHRA and CDR2 YSYEKL.

The chain recombines TRBV6-1 with TRBJ2-1; the D gene is possibly TRBD2 (6 bases). CDR1 is MNHNS, CDR2 SASEGT, per germline. The CDR3 runs to 16 residues. V lost 1 base to trimming and J lost 4 bases, with 14 bases between them. Here the CDR3 reads CASSEVRGLIYNEQFF. CDR3 sequence (DNA): TGTGCCAGCAGTGAAGTACGGGGACTGATATACAATGAGCAGTTCTTC.

The CDR3 DNA is TGTGCCAGCTCCATTACAGGGGGAGAGACTGAAGCTTTCTTT. It encodes CASSITGGETEAFF. This chain uses TRBV18 with TRBJ1-1; TRBD1 matches 8 bases. After removal of 6 bases from V and 5 bases from J, the junction contained 8 bases not matched to a gene. Germline V gene sequence: CDR1 KGHSH, CDR2 LQKENI. The length of the CDR3 is 14 residues.

This clone has only a few counts. The J gene is TRBJ2-7, the V gene TRBV19, with D tentatively TRBD2 (5 bases). The CDR3 runs 14 residues. Germline V lookup: CDR1 LNHDA, CDR2 SQIVND (reference sequence). Trimming pared 1 base from V and 2 bases from J, leaving 9 bases between. CDR3 region: CASSIGAAAYEQYF. The CDR3 coding sequence is TGTGCCAGTAGTATAGGGGCAGCGGCCTACGAGCAGTACTTC.

The chain carries TRBV5-1 and TRBJ1-1, with TRBD1 matching over 7 bases. The CDR3 has 15 residues. Germline V gene data show CDR1 as SGHRS and CDR2 as YFSETQ. With 0 bases clipped from V and 3 bases from J, the junction kept 5 bases outside the gene matches. The CDR3 reads CASSLDPGQYTEAFF. The CDR3 DNA sequence: TGCGCCAGCAGCTTGGACCCGGGACAGTACACTGAAGCTTTCTTT. Together with reference TRBV5-1 and TRBJ1-1, the CDR3 gives the full variable domain: KAGVTQTPRYLIKTRGQQVTLSCSPISGHRSVSWYQQTPGQGLQFLFEYFSETQRNKGNFPGRFSGRQFSNSRSEMNVSTLELGDSALYLCASSLDPGQYTEAFFGQGTRLTVV.

Concerning this clone itself: The sample contains more than one DNA sequence encoding this CDR3. The chain combines TRBV18 with TRBJ1-2, with 8 bases matching TRBD1. This CDR3 comprises 14 residues. Per germline, CDR1 KGHSH and CDR2 LQKENI. After removal of 6 bases from V and 2 bases from J, the junction contained 5 bases not matched to a gene. CDR3 coding DNA: TGTGCCAGCTCTCCAGGACAGGGAAACTATGGCTACACCTTC. As protein: CASSPGQGNYGYTF.

V is TRBV5-1 and J is TRBJ1-2, with 8 positions matching TRBD1. CDR3 length: 14 amino acids. Germline V CDR1 and CDR2: SGHRS, YFSETQ. J was trimmed by 8 bases and V by 4 bases; bases with no gene match: 10. DNA of the CDR3: TGCGCCAGCAGCCCTTGGAGTCAGGGGGCCGGCTACACCTTC. It codes for CASSPWSQGAGYTF.

The CDR3 nucleotides are TGCAGCGTTGAAGACCTCGAGGGCAGGAGGACCGGGGAGCTGTTTTTT. Its protein is CSVEDLEGRRTGELFF. The J gene is TRBJ2-2, the V gene TRBV29-1, with D perhaps matching TRBD2 (5 bases). CDR3 length: 16 amino acids. The ends were cut back, 0 bases at V and 5 bases at J, with 16 bases in the middle. Germline-derived CDR1 and CDR2 are SQVTM and ANQGSEA.

This sequence joins TRBV24-1 and TRBJ2-4, with D maybe TRBD1 (6 bases). V lost 3 bases and J 10 bases, leaving 12 bases between the germline ends. This CDR3 spans 13 amino acids. Germline CDR1 is KGHDR and CDR2 is SFDVKD. The CDR3 coding sequence is TGTGCCACCAGTGATCCCGGGACAACAATTCAGTACTTC. It encodes CATSDPGTTIQYF.

V usage is TRBV9 and J usage is TRBJ1-2; no reliable D call. Trimming pared 1 base from V and 4 bases from J, leaving 11 bases between. This CDR3 is 14 amino acids long. Germline loops: CDR1 SGDLS, CDR2 YYNGEE. The CDR3 protein is CASSVTPQTYGYTF. CDR3 nucleotides: TGTGCCAGCAGCGTAACCCCACAGACCTATGGCTACACCTTC.

This chain links TRBV5-8 with TRBJ2-3, with 12 bases identical to TRBD1. Germline assignment: CDR1 SGHTS and CDR2 YDEGEE. J gave up 1 base and V 2 bases, and 5 bases lay outside the gene matches. The length of the CDR3 is 17 residues. CDR3 protein: CASSLGTGGLGTDTQYF. CDR3 nucleotides: TGTGCCAGCAGCTTAGGGACAGGGGGCCTTGGCACAGATACGCAGTATTTT.

The J gene is TRBJ2-3, the V gene TRBV7-2, with TRBD2 matching 9 bases. This CDR3 is 14 amino acids long. V lost 4 bases to trimming and J lost 14 bases; unmatched junction nucleotides: 13. Germline CDR1 is SGHTA and CDR2 is FQGNSA. The CDR3 bases are TGTGCCAGCAGCTCTAACAGCGGGGGGATGGGGTGGTATTTT. It specifies CASSSNSGGMGWYF. The full variable domain, rest sourced from reference TRBV7-2 and TRBJ2-3, is GAGVSQSPSNKVTEKGKDVELRCDPISGHTALYWYRQSLGQGLEFLIYFQGNSAPDKSGLPSDRFSAERTGGSVSTLTIQRTQQEDSAVYLCASSSNSGGMGWYFGPGTRLTVL.

Many counts were recorded for this clone. This chain joins TRBV6-5 and TRBJ1-3; D is ambiguous. This CDR3 is 14 amino acids long. V lost 6 bases, J lost 1 base, and 10 bases lay in between. CDR1 and CDR2 (germline): MNHEY, SVGAGI. CDR3: CASSVQRSGNTIYF. CDR3 in DNA: TGTGCCAGCAGCGTCCAGCGATCTGGAAACACCATATATTTT.

The rearrangement links TRBV3-1 (or the pseudogene TRBV3-2) to TRBJ1-3; no clear D gene. V lost 4 bases and J lost 0, with 7 bases in between. Germline V gives CDR1 LGHDT, CDR2 YNNKEL (reference sequence). The CDR3 is 14 amino acids. The CDR3 nucleotides read TGTGCCAGCAGCCTCCCGTCCTCTGGAAACACCATATATTTT. It codes for CASSLPSSGNTIYF.